This T cell receptor beta chain was observed in a study of cytomegalovirus exposure and HLA in healthy donors. V shed 7 bases, J shed 7 bases, and the junction held 5 bases outside the gene matches. There are 14 residues in the CDR3. Germline CDR1 reads LNHDA; CDR2 reads SQIVND (reference sequence). Researchers ran the PCR with 60 Vbeta and 13 Jbeta primers. Some clones are missing from TCRdb's copy, which holds only in-frame ones; the method was immunoSEQ multiplex PCR. Counted here are 100,000 to 150,000 clones, around three quarters occurring once; the ten biggest clones make up approximately 4.2%.

The sequenced sample consisted of PBMCs. The receptor was isolated from a male donor in good health and CMV-seropositive. The genes are TRBV19 and TRBJ1-6; the match to TRBD1 covers 9 bases. The DNA for the CDR3 is TGTGCCAGTACCCCCGGGACAGGGAATTCACCCCTCCACTTT. Amino acid sequence: CASTPGTGNSPLHF.